The present T cell receptor (beta chain) was sequenced within a study of blood T cell repertoires in COVID-19. As for the study in general: Samples taken during acute and convalescent COVID-19 were collected in the United States, Italy and Spain. T cells, B-cell-depleted T cells, or PBMCs supplied cDNA or gDNA.

Original processing notes: Counts of nucleated cells, estimated from reference gene primer amplification, were obtained. Produced via immunoSEQ multiplex PCR; TCRdb's table is partial and in-frame only. V and J calls and clone size are copied from that table; D and trimming were computed from the DNA. The sample yields about 180,000 clones, roughly 80% seen once. Germline assignment: CDR1 SGHTA and CDR2 FQGNSA. V shed 6 bases and J shed 2 bases, with 13 bases lying between them. The CDR3 contains 14 residues. The TCR sequence derives from a woman in her 70s with acute or convalescent COVID-19. The sample consisted of peripheral blood. The J gene is TRBJ2-5, the V gene TRBV7-2; possible D gene TRBD2, 7 bases. The CDR3 DNA follows: TGTGCCAGCAGGAGGGGGGGGCGTCAAGAGACCCAGTACTTC. Protein sequence: CASRRGGRQETQYF.